The rows below give T cell receptor beta chains drawn from one sample of a study of cytotoxic CD8 clonotypes in ibrutinib-treated CLL. Sequencing was performed with immunoSEQ multiplex PCR; in TCRdb, only in-frame clones are kept and a portion is missing. The sample has around 150,000 clones, 80% seen once; the top ten hold 7.6%. This specimen consisted of PBMCs, obtained after 36 months of ibrutinib treatment. These receptors were collected from a human donor with chronic lymphocytic leukemia. The CDR3 runs from the conserved cysteine through the conserved F or W. D genes are given only for firm matches. Rows may omit the clone size; those that give it use once, few, many or a size class.

TRBD1	15	TRBJ1-4	TRBV5-1	NA	TGCGCCAGCAGATTGGGACAGGGTATAAATGAAAAACTGTTTTTT	CASRLGQGINEKLFF
TRBD1	15	TRBJ2-7	TRBV10-2	NA	TGCGCCAGCAGTGTTCCGGGACAGGGGTCCTACGAGCAGTACTTC	CASSVPGQGSYEQYF
NA	10	TRBJ1-1	TRBV6-4	NA	TGTGCCACCAAATACACTGAAGCTTTCTTT	CATKYTEAFF
TRBD1	16	TRBJ1-1	TRBV30	NA	TGTGCCTGGAGTCCCGGGACAGGGGTAGGGGGCACTGAAGCTTTCTTT	CAWSPGTGVGGTEAFF
NA	14	TRBJ2-5	TRBV5-1	NA	TGCGCCAGCAGCCTCACCCAGGGTCCGGAGACCCAGTACTTC	CASSLTQGPETQYF
NA	13	TRBJ1-1	TRBV7-9	NA	TGTGCCAGCAGCTTAGACGCTAACACTGAAGCTTTCTTT	CASSLDANTEAFF
NA	15	TRBJ2-7	TRBV7-9	NA	TGTGCCAGCAGCTTGTTACAGATCAGCTCCTACGAGCAGTACTTC	CASSLLQISSYEQYF
NA	14	TRBJ2-7	TRBV4-1	NA	TGCGCCAGCAGCCAGGACGACTTTGCGTACGAGCAGTACTTC	CASSQDDFAYEQYF
NA	13	TRBJ2-5	TRBV5-6	NA	TGTGCCAGCAGCGCGGACGTACAAGAGACCCAGTACTTC	CASSADVQETQYF
TRBD1	18	TRBJ2-7	TRBV4-1	NA	TGCGCCAGCAGCCAAGCGCGAGGGACAGGGGATTTATGGTACGAGCAGTACTTC	CASSQARGTGDLWYEQYF
NA	12	TRBJ2-7	TRBV30	NA	TGTGCCTGGAGGGGGATATCGGTTACACCGTACTTC	CAWRGISVTPYF
NA	11	TRBJ2-1	TRBV4-1	few	TGCGCCAGCAGCCAAACGGAGGGCCCGGTCTTC	CASSQTEGPVF
TRBD1	13	TRBJ1-1	TRBV4-1	NA	TGCGCCAGCAGCCGGCAGGGGGCCACTGAAGCTTTCTTT	CASSRQGATEAFF
TRBD2	17	TRBJ2-2	TRBV5-4	NA	TGTGCCAGCAGCTTAACTAGCGGGAGTATGAGAACCGGGGAGCTGTTTTTT	CASSLTSGSMRTGELFF
TRBD1	15	TRBJ2-7	TRBV28	NA	TGTGCCAGCAGTTTAGGGGGACAGGGTGCGGTCGAGCAGTACTTC	CASSLGGQGAVEQYF
NA	17	TRBJ2-1	TRBV4-1	few	TGCGCCAGCAGCCAAGGACTGCTGAAGAGCTCCTACAATGAGCAGTTCTTC	CASSQGLLKSSYNEQFF
NA	14	TRBJ1-5	TRBV18	NA	TGTGCCAGCTCACCGCCCGGGAGCAATCAGCCCCAGCATTTT	CASSPPGSNQPQHF
NA	18	TRBJ2-3	TRBV27	NA	TGTGCCAGCAAGGACCGGGGGCGGATGGGGCTAGGCACAGATACGCAGTATTTT	CASKDRGRMGLGTDTQYF
NA	15	TRBJ1-1	TRBV29-1	NA	TGCAGCGTTGAGGTGTGGAGCGGCATGAACACTGAAGCTTTCTTT	CSVEVWSGMNTEAFF
NA	13	TRBJ1-1	TRBV7-9	NA	TGTGCCAGCAGCTTAGCGATGGACACTGAAGCTTTCTTT	CASSLAMDTEAFF
NA	11	TRBJ2-3	TRBV30	NA	TGTGCCTGGAGTGTGGCCTATACGCAGTATTTT	CAWSVAYTQYF
TRBD1	13	TRBJ2-1	TRBV30	NA	TGTGCCTGGAGCCAAACCGAGGACAGGGGCCAGTTCTTC	CAWSQTEDRGQFF
TRBD1	16	TRBJ2-5	TRBV7-8	NA	TGTGCCAGCAGCCCCCCCAGGACAGGGGCGCGTGAGACCCAGTACTTC	CASSPPRTGARETQYF
NA	13	TRBJ2-7	TRBV18	NA	TGTGCCAGCTCACTCGGCCTCAACTACGAGCAGTACTTC	CASSLGLNYEQYF
NA	12	TRBJ2-7	TRBV30	NA	TGTGCCTGGGAAAGTGGGGGACGCGAGCAGTACTTC	CAWESGGREQYF
NA	14	TRBJ2-5	TRBV5-1	once	TGCGCCAGCAGGGGTTTGGGAGTTGGAGAGACCCAGTACTTC	CASRGLGVGETQYF
NA	19	TRBJ1-1	TRBV5-6	few	TGTGCCAGCAGCTCAATGGGGGGTTTTGGGAAGGCTTCGCACACTGAAGCTTTCTTT	CASSSMGGFGKASHTEAFF
TRBD2	16	TRBJ2-5	TRBV5-4	NA	TGTGCCAGCAGCCTAAGGACTAGCAAGGTGGTGGAGACCCAGTACTTC	CASSLRTSKVVETQYF
NA	13	TRBJ1-1	TRBV7-9	NA	TGTGCCAGCAGCCACTTAGGGCACACTGAAGCTTTCTTT	CASSHLGHTEAFF
NA	15	TRBJ1-3	TRBV6-5	NA	TGTGCCAGCAGGCGTACAGGGAGTTCTGGAAACACCATATATTTT	CASRRTGSSGNTIYF
NA	15	TRBJ1-2	TRBV30	once	TGTGCCTGGAGTCAAGGGTCTAGGGGCTCGCGCGGCTACACCTTC	CAWSQGSRGSRGYTF
NA	12	TRBJ2-7	TRBV19	NA	TGTGCCAGTAGTGACACAGGGCCCGAGCAGTACTTC	CASSDTGPEQYF
NA	16	TRBJ1-2	TRBV11-3	NA	TGTGCCAGCAGCCCCGAGGAGGGATTGATCGGAAACGGCTACACCTTC	CASSPEEGLIGNGYTF
NA	13	TRBJ1-1	TRBV27	NA	TGTGCCAGCAGTTGGCGGGCGGACACTGAAGCTTTCTTT	CASSWRADTEAFF
TRBD1	13	TRBJ2-7	TRBV6-5	NA	TGTGCCAGCAGATCGGACAGGGACCACGAGCAGTACTTC	CASRSDRDHEQYF
TRBD2	14	TRBJ2-1	TRBV5-1	NA	TGCGCCAGCAGCTTGGAACTAGCGGACAATGAGCAGTTCTTC	CASSLELADNEQFF
NA	15	TRBJ2-7	TRBV18	NA	TGTGCCAGCTCACCGAGAACATTCAGGGGATACGAGCAGTACTTC	CASSPRTFRGYEQYF
NA	17	TRBJ1-5	TRBV28	few	TGTGCCAGCACCACCGCGGCACTCGGGGTGAGCAATCAGCCCCAGCATTTT	CASTTAALGVSNQPQHF
TRBD1	15	TRBJ1-6	TRBV10-3	NA	TGTGCCATCAGTGACTGGACAGGGGGCGGTTCACCCCTCCACTTT	CAISDWTGGGSPLHF
NA	13	TRBJ1-2	TRBV5-1	NA	TGCGCCAGCAGCTTGGCAGGGTTCTATGGCTACACCTTC	CASSLAGFYGYTF
NA	15	TRBJ2-7	TRBV19	NA	TGTGCCAGTAGTACCTCCGGGACAACTATCTACGAGCAGTACTTC	CASSTSGTTIYEQYF
NA	18	TRBJ1-6	TRBV28	NA	TGTGCCAGCAGGAAGACAGTCACCCTAAGCTCCTATAATTCACCCCTCCACTTT	CASRKTVTLSSYNSPLHF
TRBD2	15	TRBJ2-2	TRBV7-3	NA	TGTGCCAGCAGCGCTAGCGGGAGTAGGATCGGGGAGCTGTTTTTT	CASSASGSRIGELFF
NA	14	TRBJ2-7	TRBV7-7	NA	TGTGCCAGCAGCTTACAGGGTAACTCCTACGAGCAGTACTTC	CASSLQGNSYEQYF
TRBD2	14	TRBJ2-7	TRBV18	once	TGTGCCAGCTCAGGTAGCGGGACGGCCTACGAGCAGTACTTC	CASSGSGTAYEQYF
TRBD1	15	TRBJ1-4	TRBV25-1	NA	TGTGCCAGCAGTGAATGGACAGGGGGCAACGAAAAACTGTTTTTT	CASSEWTGGNEKLFF
NA	16	TRBJ1-4	TRBV4-2	NA	TGTGCCAGCAGCCAAGTCGCCGGGTTTACTAATGAAAAACTGTTTTTT	CASSQVAGFTNEKLFF
NA	12	TRBJ2-1	TRBV27	NA	TGTGCCAGCAGTTCTGGTCTCAATGAGCAGTTCTTC	CASSSGLNEQFF
NA	15	TRBJ2-7	TRBV4-1	few	TGCGCCAGCAGCCAAGCGGCAGGCCGGGGCTACGAGCAGTACTTC	CASSQAAGRGYEQYF
NA	14	TRBJ2-5	TRBV18	NA	TGTGCCAGCTCACCAATCAGTGGAGAGGAGACCCAGTACTTC	CASSPISGEETQYF
NA	14	TRBJ1-1	TRBV28	few	TGTGCCAGCAGACACGGGACACCAAAAACTGAAGCTTTCTTT	CASRHGTPKTEAFF
NA	15	TRBJ2-2	TRBV4-1	NA	TGCGCCAGCAGCCATTTAGACAGGGAGGGCCGGGAGCTGTTTTTT	CASSHLDREGRELFF
TRBD1	12	TRBJ1-1	TRBV6-5	NA	TGTGCCACCCTCCCCGCAGGGGGCGAAGCTTTCTTT	CATLPAGGEAFF
NA	11	TRBJ2-7	TRBV6-1	NA	TGTGCCAGCAGTGAAGGGAGCGAGCAGTACTTC	CASSEGSEQYF
NA	16	TRBJ1-2	TRBV27	NA	TGTGCCAGCAGTTTATCCGCCAGGGGAAGGGGCTATGGCTACACCTTC	CASSLSARGRGYGYTF
NA	14	TRBJ2-3	TRBV28	once	TGTGCCAGCAGTACAACGACTAGCACAGATACGCAGTATTTT	CASSTTTSTDTQYF
NA	13	TRBJ1-5	TRBV19	few	TGTGCCAGTAGTACGGTTCGCAATCAGCCCCAGCATTTT	CASSTVRNQPQHF
NA	15	TRBJ2-1	TRBV7-7	NA	TGTGCCAGCAGCTTAGGACTGGAAGCCTACAATGAGCAGTTCTTC	CASSLGLEAYNEQFF